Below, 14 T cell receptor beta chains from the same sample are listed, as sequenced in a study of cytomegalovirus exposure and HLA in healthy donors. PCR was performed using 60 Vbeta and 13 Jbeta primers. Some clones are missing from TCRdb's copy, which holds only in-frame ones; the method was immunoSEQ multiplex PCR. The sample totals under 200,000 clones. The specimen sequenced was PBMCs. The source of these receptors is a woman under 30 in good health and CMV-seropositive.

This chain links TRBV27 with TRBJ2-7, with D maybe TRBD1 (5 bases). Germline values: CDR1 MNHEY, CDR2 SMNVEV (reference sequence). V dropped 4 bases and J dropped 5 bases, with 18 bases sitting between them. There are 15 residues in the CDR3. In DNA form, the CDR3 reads TGTGCCAGCAGTTGGTTGCCGGCAGGGAACAACGAGCAGTACTTC. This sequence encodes CASSWLPAGNNEQYF.

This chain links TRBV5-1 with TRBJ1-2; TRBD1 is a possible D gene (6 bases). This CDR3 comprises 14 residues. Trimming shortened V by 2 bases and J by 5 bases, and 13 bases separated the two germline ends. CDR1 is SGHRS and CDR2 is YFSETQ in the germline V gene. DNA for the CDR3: TGCGCCAGCAGCTTTTCAGGGGCTTCGTATGGCTACACCTTC. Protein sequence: CASSFSGASYGYTF.

The CDR3 DNA follows: TGTGCCAGCAGTCCTTCTAGCGGGGGCCAGTACGAGCAGTACTTC. The encoded protein is CASSPSSGGQYEQYF. The chain combines TRBV6-5 with TRBJ2-7; TRBD2 aligns across 10 bases. CDR1 and CDR2 from the germline V gene are MNHEY and SVGAGI. The CDR3 spans 15 residues. J gave up 4 bases and V 5 bases, and 8 bases lay outside the gene matches.

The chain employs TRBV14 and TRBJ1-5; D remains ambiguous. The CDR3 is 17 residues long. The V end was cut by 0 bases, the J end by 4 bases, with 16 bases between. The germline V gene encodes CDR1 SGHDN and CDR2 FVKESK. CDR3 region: CASSQEFNPRPNQPQHF. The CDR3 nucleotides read TGTGCCAGCAGCCAAGAATTTAACCCGCGGCCTAATCAGCCCCAGCATTTT.

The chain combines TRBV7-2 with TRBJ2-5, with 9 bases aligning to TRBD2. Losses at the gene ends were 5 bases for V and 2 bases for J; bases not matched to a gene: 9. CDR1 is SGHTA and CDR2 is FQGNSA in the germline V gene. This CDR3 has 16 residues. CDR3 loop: CASSPRRSGGQETQYF. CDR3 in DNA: TGTGCCAGCAGCCCCCGGCGTAGCGGGGGACAAGAGACCCAGTACTTC.

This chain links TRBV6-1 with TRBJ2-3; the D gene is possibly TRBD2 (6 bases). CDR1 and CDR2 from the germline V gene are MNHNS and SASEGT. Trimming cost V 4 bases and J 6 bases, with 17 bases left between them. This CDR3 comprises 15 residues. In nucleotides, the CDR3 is TGTGCCAGCAGTGTGGGACCGACTAGTTATGATACGCAGTATTTT. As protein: CASSVGPTSYDTQYF.

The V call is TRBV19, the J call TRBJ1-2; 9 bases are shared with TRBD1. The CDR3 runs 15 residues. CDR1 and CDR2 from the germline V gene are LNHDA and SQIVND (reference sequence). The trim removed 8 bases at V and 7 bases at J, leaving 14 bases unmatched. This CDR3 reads CASGGTGILVSGYTF. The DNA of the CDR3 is TGTGCCAGTGGGGGGACAGGGATCCTCGTAAGTGGCTACACCTTC.

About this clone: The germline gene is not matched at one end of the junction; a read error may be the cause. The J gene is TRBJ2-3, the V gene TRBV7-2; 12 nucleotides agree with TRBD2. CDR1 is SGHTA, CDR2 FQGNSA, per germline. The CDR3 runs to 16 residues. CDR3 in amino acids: CASSLAGSTSGSTQNF. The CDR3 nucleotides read TGTGCCAGCAGCTTAGCTGGGTCGACTAGCGGGAGTACCCAGAATTTT.

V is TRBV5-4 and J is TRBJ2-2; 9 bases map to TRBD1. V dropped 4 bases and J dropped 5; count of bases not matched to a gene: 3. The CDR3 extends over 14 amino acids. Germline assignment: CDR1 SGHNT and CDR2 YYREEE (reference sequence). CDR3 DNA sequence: TGTGCCAGCAGCAGACAGGGGGGGACCGGGGAGCTGTTTTTT. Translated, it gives CASSRQGGTGELFF.

The CDR3 spells CASRVVGGNEQYF. CDR3 in DNA: TGTGCCAGCCGCGTCGTCGGGGGAAACGAGCAGTACTTC. The genes are TRBV6-5 and TRBJ2-7, with D perhaps matching TRBD2 (6 bases). CDR3 length: 13 residues. The germline V and J ends were trimmed by 8 bases and 5 bases, with 16 bases remaining between them. CDR1 is MNHEY, CDR2 SVGAGI, per germline.

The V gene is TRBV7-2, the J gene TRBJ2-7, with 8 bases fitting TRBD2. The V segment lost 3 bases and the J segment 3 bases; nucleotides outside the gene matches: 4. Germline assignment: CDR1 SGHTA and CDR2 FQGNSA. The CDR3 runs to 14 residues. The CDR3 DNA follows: TGTGCCAGCAGCTTCGGGACTAGTGACTACGAGCAGTACTTC. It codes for CASSFGTSDYEQYF.

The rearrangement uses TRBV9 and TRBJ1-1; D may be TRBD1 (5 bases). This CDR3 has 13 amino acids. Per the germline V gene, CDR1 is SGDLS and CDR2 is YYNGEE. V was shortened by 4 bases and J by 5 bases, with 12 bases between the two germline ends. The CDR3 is CASSRGDGTEAFF. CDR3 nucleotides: TGTGCCAGCAGCCGGGGGGACGGGACTGAAGCTTTCTTT.

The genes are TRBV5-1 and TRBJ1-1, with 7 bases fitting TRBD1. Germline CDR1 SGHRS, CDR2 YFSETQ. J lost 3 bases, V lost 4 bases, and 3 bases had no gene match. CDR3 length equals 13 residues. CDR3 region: CASSRDSYTEAFF. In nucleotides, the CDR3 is TGCGCCAGCAGCCGGGACAGTTACACTGAAGCTTTCTTT.

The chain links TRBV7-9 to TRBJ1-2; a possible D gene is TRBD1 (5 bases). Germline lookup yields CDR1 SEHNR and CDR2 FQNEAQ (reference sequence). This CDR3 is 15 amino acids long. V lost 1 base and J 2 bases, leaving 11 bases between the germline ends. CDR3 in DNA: TGTGCCAGCAGCTTAGGTGACAGCGTCAACTATGGCTACACCTTC. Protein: CASSLGDSVNYGYTF. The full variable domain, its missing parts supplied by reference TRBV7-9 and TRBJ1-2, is DTGVSQNPRHKITKRGQNVTFRCDPISEHNRLYWYRQTLGQGPEFLTYFQNEAQLEKSRLLSDRFSAERPKGSFSTLEIQRTEQGDSAMYLCASSLGDSVNYGYTFGSGTRLTVV.